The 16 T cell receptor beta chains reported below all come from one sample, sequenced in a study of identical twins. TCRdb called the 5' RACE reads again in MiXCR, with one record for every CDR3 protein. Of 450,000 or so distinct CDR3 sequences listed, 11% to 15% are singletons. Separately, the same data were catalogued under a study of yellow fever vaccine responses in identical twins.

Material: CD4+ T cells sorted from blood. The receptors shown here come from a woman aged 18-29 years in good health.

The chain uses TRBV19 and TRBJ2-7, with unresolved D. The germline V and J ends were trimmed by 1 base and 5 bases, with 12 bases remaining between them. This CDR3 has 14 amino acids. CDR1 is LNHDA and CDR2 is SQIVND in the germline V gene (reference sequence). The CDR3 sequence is CASSIASTGHEQYF. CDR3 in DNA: TGTGCCAGTAGTATAGCCTCAACGGGCCACGAGCAGTACTTC.

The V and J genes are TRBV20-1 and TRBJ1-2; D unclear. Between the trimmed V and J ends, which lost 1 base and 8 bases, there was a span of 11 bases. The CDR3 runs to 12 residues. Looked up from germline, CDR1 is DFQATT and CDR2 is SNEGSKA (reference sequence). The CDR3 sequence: CSARGSGEGYTF. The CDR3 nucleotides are TGCAGTGCTAGAGGGTCCGGGGAGGGCTACACCTTC.

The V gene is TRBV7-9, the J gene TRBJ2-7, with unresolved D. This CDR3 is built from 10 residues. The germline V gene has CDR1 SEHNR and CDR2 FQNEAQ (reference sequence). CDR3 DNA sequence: TGTGTTGCAGGTAACTACGAGCAGTACTTC. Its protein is CVAGNYEQYF.

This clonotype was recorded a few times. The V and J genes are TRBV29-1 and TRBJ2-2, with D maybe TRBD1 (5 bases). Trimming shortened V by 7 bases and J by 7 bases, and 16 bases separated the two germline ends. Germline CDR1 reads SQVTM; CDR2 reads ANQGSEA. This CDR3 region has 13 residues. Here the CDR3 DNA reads TGCAGCGCGTCTGGGGCCTGGGGCGGGGAGCTGTTTTTT. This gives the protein CSASGAWGGELFF.

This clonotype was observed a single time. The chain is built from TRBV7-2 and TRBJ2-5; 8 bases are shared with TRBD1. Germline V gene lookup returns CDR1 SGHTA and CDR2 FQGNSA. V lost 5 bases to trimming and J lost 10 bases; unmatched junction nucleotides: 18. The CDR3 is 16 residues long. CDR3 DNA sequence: TGTGCCAGCAGCCCCTCGACAGGGGTTTTACCAGCGGTCCAGTACTTC. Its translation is CASSPSTGVLPAVQYF.

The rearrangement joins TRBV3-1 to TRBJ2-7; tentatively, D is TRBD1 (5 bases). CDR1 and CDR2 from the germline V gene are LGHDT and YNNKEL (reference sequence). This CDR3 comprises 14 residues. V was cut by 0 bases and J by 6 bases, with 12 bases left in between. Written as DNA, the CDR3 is TGTGCCAGCAGCCAAGAACCTGGTAGGGGCGAGCAGTACTTC. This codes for CASSQEPGRGEQYF.

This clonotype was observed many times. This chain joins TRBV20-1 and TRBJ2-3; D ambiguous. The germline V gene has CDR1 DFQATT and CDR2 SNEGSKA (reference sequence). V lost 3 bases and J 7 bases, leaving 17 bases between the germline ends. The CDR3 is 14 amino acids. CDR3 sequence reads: CSASLEPVTNTQYF. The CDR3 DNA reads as TGCAGTGCTAGCCTCGAACCAGTTACTAATACGCAGTATTTT.

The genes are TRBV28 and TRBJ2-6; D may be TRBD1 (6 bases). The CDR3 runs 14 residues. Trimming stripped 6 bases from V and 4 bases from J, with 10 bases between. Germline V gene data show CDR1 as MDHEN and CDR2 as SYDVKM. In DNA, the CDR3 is TGTGCCAGCAGAAGGGGGTTCGGGGCCAACGTCCTGACTTTC. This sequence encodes CASRRGFGANVLTF.

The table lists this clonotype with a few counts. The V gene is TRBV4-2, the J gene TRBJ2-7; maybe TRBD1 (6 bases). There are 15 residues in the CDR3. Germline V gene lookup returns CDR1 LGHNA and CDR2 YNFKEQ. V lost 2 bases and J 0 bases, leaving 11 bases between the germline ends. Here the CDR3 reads CASSQPGQSSYEQYF. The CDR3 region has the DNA TGTGCCAGCAGCCAACCTGGACAGAGCTCCTACGAGCAGTACTTC.

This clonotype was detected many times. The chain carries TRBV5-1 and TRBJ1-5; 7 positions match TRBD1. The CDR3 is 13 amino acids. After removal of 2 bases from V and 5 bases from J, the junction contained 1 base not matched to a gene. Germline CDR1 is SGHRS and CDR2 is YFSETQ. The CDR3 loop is CASSFGTDQPQHF. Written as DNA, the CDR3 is TGCGCCAGCAGCTTCGGGACAGATCAGCCCCAGCATTTT.

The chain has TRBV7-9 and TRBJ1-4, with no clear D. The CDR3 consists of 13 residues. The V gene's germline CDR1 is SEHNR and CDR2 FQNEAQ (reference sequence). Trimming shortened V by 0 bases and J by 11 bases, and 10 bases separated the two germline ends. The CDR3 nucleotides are TGTGCCAGCAGCTTAGCTGCGGGCAGGAAACTGTTTTTT. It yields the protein CASSLAAGRKLFF.

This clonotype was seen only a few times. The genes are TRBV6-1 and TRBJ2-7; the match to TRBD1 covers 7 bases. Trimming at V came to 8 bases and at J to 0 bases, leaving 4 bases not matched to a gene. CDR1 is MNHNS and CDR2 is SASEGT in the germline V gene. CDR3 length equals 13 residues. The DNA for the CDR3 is TGTGCCAGCCAGCAGGGGGACTCCTACGAGCAGTACTTC. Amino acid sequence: CASQQGDSYEQYF.

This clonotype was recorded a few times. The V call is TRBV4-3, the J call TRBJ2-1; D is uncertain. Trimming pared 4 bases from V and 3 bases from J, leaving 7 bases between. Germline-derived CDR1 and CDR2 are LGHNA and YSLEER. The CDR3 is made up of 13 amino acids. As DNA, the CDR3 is TGCGCCAGCAGCCCCCGCCTCTACAATGAGCAGTTCTTC. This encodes CASSPRLYNEQFF.

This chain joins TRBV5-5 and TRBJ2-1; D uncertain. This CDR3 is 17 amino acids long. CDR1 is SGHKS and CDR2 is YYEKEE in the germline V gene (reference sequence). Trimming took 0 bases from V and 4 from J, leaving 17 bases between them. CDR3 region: CASSLALRPVVYNEQFF. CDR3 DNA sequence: TGTGCCAGCAGCTTGGCTTTGAGACCGGTAGTATACAATGAGCAGTTCTTC.

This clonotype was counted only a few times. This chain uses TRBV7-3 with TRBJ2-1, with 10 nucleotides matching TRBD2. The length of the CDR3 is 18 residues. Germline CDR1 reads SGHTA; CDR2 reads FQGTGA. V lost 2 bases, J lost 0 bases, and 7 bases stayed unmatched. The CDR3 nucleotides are TGTGCCAGCAGCTTAGTCCGGCTAGCGGGGGCCTCCTACAATGAGCAGTTCTTC. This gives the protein CASSLVRLAGASYNEQFF.

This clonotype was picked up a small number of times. CDR3 DNA sequence: TGCAGTGCTAGAGAAGGGCTGGGGGGGTCACCCCTCCACTTT. Its translation is CSAREGLGGSPLHF. The genes are TRBV20-1 and TRBJ1-6, with D possibly matching TRBD1 (5 bases). The V end was cut by 0 bases, the J end by 10 bases, with 13 bases between. Germline loops: CDR1 DFQATT, CDR2 SNEGSKA (reference sequence). This CDR3 has 14 amino acids.